These 4 T cell receptor beta chains were sequenced from one sample in a study of blood T cells in healthy people across ages (dated by TCRdb to about 2015). Library creation used 5' RACE. The data were produced on an Illumina HiSeq 2500. A second roughly 6 to 12 cycle PCR used a sample-barcoded 5' primer and a J-beta primer mix. TCRdb reprocessed the public reads (quality trimming at Q25 with fastp, clone calling with MiXCR) and kept in-frame beta chains. Identical CDR3 proteins give one entry, which carries the most common genes and DNA. This sample comprises some 700,000 distinct CDR3 sequences, approximately 39% of them detected only once. The leading ten clones occupy 20% to 25% of the sample. Sample: blood. The receptors were sampled from a woman in her sixties or seventies in good health.

On this clonotype itself: This may stem from a read error, because a much larger clone lies one nucleotide away. The chain uses TRBV6-5 and TRBJ2-7; the D gene is possibly TRBD2 (5 bases). This CDR3 region has 16 residues. The germline V gene encodes CDR1 MNHEY and CDR2 SVGAGI. V was cut by 2 bases and J by 7 bases, with 21 bases left in between. The CDR3 DNA reads as TGTGCCAGCAGTTACCCCCTGCTCGGGAACTACAATGAGCAGTACTTC. Translation gives CASSYPLLGNYNEQYF.

This clonotype occurred a few times. The rearrangement uses TRBV6-5 and TRBJ2-5; D may be TRBD1 or TRBD2 (6 bases each). Trimming pared 2 bases from V and 11 bases from J, leaving 21 bases between. Germline V CDR1 and CDR2: MNHEY, SVGAGI. The CDR3 extends over 15 amino acids. CDR3 nucleotide sequence: TGTGCCAGCAGTTACGGGGGGCGCGAGGGTAGTGAGCAGTACTTC. Its translation is CASSYGGREGSEQYF.

A word on this clonotype: A read error is possible here, since a much larger clone lies one base away. CDR3 region: CASRPPGPCNEQFF. DNA of the CDR3: TGTGCCAGCAGGCCCCCGGGACCCTGCAATGAGCAGTTCTTC. The V gene is TRBV6-5, the J gene TRBJ2-1; perhaps D is TRBD1 or TRBD2 (5 bases each). V lost 6 bases and J lost 6, with 15 bases in between. This CDR3 region has 14 residues. CDR1 and CDR2 from the germline V gene are MNHEY and SVGAGI.

This sequence joins TRBV29-1 and TRBJ2-3, with D perhaps being TRBD1 or TRBD2 (5 bases each). There are 14 residues in the CDR3. The V and J ends lost 4 bases and 4 bases respectively, with 15 bases between them. Germline assignment: CDR1 SQVTM and CDR2 ANQGSEA. In DNA, the CDR3 is TGCAGCGTTGTCGTGGGGCGGGTCGCAGATACGCAGTATTTT. Its translation is CSVVVGRVADTQYF.